Sequencing of this T cell receptor beta chain was carried out in a study of human T cells and chemical hapten exposure. Study-level findings and limits: No change in TCRs above 1 in 1000 frequency was produced by DPC sensitization. Expanded TCR sets contained significantly more large CDR3 similarity clusters than controls.

As to time point: patch test 2, 6 weeks after DPC sensitization. Treatment: therapeutic diphenylcyclopropenone sensitization with weekly scalp DPC. TCRdb reanalysed the RACE reads using MiXCR and keeps one entry per CDR3 protein. This sample has about 140,000 distinct CDR3 sequences, with approximately 12% found just once. Germline CDR1 is SQVTM and CDR2 is ANQGSEA. This CDR3 is 12 amino acids long. As to this clonotype: Its target is not known. An end of the junction differs from the germline gene, which may be a read error.

The chain joins TRBV29-1 to TRBJ2-7; TRBD1 aligns across 7 bases. The TCR was taken from a woman aged 50 to 65 with alopecia areata. Some clones in this sample may be carry-over from other donors' samples. This specimen consisted of whole blood, obtained in connection with sensitization to the hapten diphenylcyclopropenone (DPC). This CDR3 is CTVDRAMGEQYF. The DNA for the CDR3 is TGCACCGTTGACAGGGCGATGGGCGAGCAGTACTTC.